The 29 T cell receptor beta chains in this list originate from one sample, sequenced in a study of CD4 T cells in relation to SARS-CoV-2 and coronaviruses. Antigens for these TCRs are unknown. Clones were sequenced by immunoSEQ multiplex PCR, and TCRdb holds only the in-frame ones, with some missing. The data show 43,000 or so clones, with over 70% seen just once and under 1.5% held by the top ten. Sequenced input: naive CD4+ T cells from PBMCs, cultured in vitro. Subset specified: naive CD4+ T cells isolated by negative enrichment. The source is an adult with COVID-19.

V gene TRBV7-8 combines with J gene TRBJ1-6; tentatively, D is TRBD1 (6 bases). The length of the CDR3 is 15 residues. V was cut by 7 bases and J by 0 bases, with 10 bases left in between. Germline V CDR1 and CDR2: SGHVS, FQNEAQ. The CDR3 DNA follows: TGTGCCAGCACCGTAGGGGGCTCCTATAATTCACCCCTCCACTTT. Translation: CASTVGGSYNSPLHF.

V is TRBV7-9 and J is TRBJ2-3; TRBD2 aligns across 7 bases. This CDR3 region has 15 residues. Germline CDR1 is SEHNR and CDR2 is FQNEAQ (reference sequence). J gave up 3 bases and V 5 bases, and 8 bases lay outside the gene matches. This CDR3 reads CASSTSGGETDTQYF. CDR3 bases: TGTGCCAGCAGCACCTCTGGGGGGGAGACAGATACGCAGTATTTT.

The genes are TRBV2 and TRBJ2-3, with 7 bases aligning to TRBD2. Per germline, CDR1 SNHLY and CDR2 FYNNEI. This CDR3 has 15 amino acids. V gave up 7 bases and J gave up 0 bases; unmatched junction bases: 7. CDR3 nucleotide sequence: TGTGCCAGCATTTCGACTAGCCTTAGCACAGATACGCAGTATTTT. Amino acids: CASISTSLSTDTQYF.

This rearrangement joins TRBV5-4 to TRBJ1-2; 8 bases line up with TRBD1. In germline, CDR1 is SGHNT, CDR2 YYREEE (reference sequence). The CDR3 runs to 17 residues. V gave up 0 bases and J gave up 8 bases; unmatched junction bases: 15. The CDR3 DNA sequence: TGTGCCAGCAGCTTGGCCCCGGACAGGGCCCCCCTTGGAGGCTACACCTTC. Protein: CASSLAPDRAPLGGYTF.

The rearrangement joins TRBV5-6 to TRBJ1-1, with 8 bases matching TRBD1. The germline gives CDR1 SGHDT, CDR2 YYEEEE. V shed 4 bases, J shed 10 bases, and the junction held 9 bases outside the gene matches. CDR3 length: 13 residues. The CDR3 DNA is TGTGCCAGCAGCCCATGGTTCAGGGGGCGAGCTTTCTTT. Translation: CASSPWFRGRAFF.

This clone was seen once. The chain has TRBV28 and TRBJ2-7; a possible D gene is TRBD2 (7 bases). This CDR3 contains 14 residues. Germline V CDR1 and CDR2: MDHEN, SYDVKM. V was shortened by 4 bases and J by 5 bases, with 15 bases between the two germline ends. The CDR3 reads CASSSAGGLHEQYF. In DNA, the CDR3 is TGTGCCAGCAGTTCCGCCGGGGGGCTACACGAGCAGTACTTC.

This clone has a single count. This sequence joins TRBV30 and TRBJ2-1; no definite D call. The CDR3 contains 12 residues. The germline V gene has CDR1 GTSNPN and CDR2 SVGIG (reference sequence). V lost 4 bases, J lost 10 bases, and 14 bases lay in between. The CDR3 DNA follows: TGTGCCTGGATGAAAACTATAGGGGAGCAGTTCTTC. This gives the protein CAWMKTIGEQFF.

The chain couples TRBV28 to TRBJ1-6, with D hard to call. CDR3 size: 13 residues. The V gene lost 4 bases and the J gene lost 6 bases, with 7 bases spanning the gap. CDR1 is MDHEN and CDR2 is SYDVKM in the germline V gene. The CDR3 DNA reads TGTGCCAGCAGTTGGACGACTAATTCACCCCTCCACTTT. Translated, it gives CASSWTTNSPLHF.

This clone is a singleton in its sample. The chain recombines TRBV5-1 with TRBJ2-5, with TRBD2 matching over 8 bases. The germline gives CDR1 SGHRS, CDR2 YFSETQ. Trimming removed 3 bases from V and 6 bases from J; junction bases left unmatched: 7. This CDR3 contains 14 residues. The CDR3 DNA follows: TGCGCCAGCAGCTACGGACTAGCTTTGAAGACCCAGTACTTC. Amino acids: CASSYGLALKTQYF. Variable domain in full (rest from reference TRBV5-1 and TRBJ2-5): KAGVTQTPRYLIKTRGQQVTLSCSPISGHRSVSWYQQTPGQGLQFLFEYFSETQRNKGNFPGRFSGRQFSNSRSEMNVSTLELGDSALYLCASSYGLALKTQYFGPGTRLLVL.

This sequence joins TRBV30 and TRBJ2-1; tentative D call: TRBD2 (6 bases). Germline loops: CDR1 GTSNPN, CDR2 SVGIG (reference sequence). This CDR3 has 13 residues. V lost 2 bases and J lost 9, with 14 bases in between. The CDR3 region has the DNA TGTGCCTGGAGTAGACGACTAGGGATTGAGCAGTTCTTC. Protein: CAWSRRLGIEQFF.

The chain combines TRBV18 with TRBJ2-7; 10 bases map to TRBD2. The CDR3 totals 17 residues. Trimming at V came to 0 bases and at J to 3 bases, leaving 8 bases not matched to a gene. Germline V gene data show CDR1 as KGHSH and CDR2 as LQKENI. The CDR3 sequence is CASSPPFPGLANYEQYF. CDR3 nucleotides: TGTGCCAGCTCACCACCCTTCCCGGGACTAGCGAACTACGAGCAGTACTTC. Together with reference TRBV18 and TRBJ2-7, the CDR3 gives the full variable domain: NAGVMQNPRHLVRRRGQEARLRCSPMKGHSHVYWYRQLPEEGLKFMVYLQKENIIDESGMPKERFSAEFPKEGPSILRIQQVVRGDSAAYFCASSPPFPGLANYEQYFGPGTRLTVT.

This chain uses TRBV29-1 with TRBJ2-7, with D tentatively TRBD2 (6 bases). CDR3 length equals 12 residues. CDR1 SQVTM and CDR2 ANQGSEA come from the germline V gene. V was shortened by 1 base and J by 6 bases, with 10 bases between the two germline ends. The CDR3 DNA sequence: TGCAGCGTTGAAGTGGAGGGTTGCGAGCAGTACTTC. This gives the protein CSVEVEGCEQYF.

The chain carries TRBV7-9 and TRBJ1-4; D gene unclear. Between the trimmed V and J ends, which lost 6 bases and 5 bases, there was a span of 16 bases. CDR1 and CDR2 from the germline V gene are SEHNR and FQNEAQ (reference sequence). CDR3 length: 15 amino acids. CDR3 residues: CASSLGPGVNEKLFF. DNA for the CDR3: TGTGCCAGCAGTCTCGGTCCAGGCGTGAATGAAAAACTGTTTTTT.

The V and J genes are TRBV9 and TRBJ2-7, with D possibly matching TRBD1 (6 bases). Trimming took off 3 bases at V and 0 bases at J, with 10 bases between the two ends. CDR1 and CDR2 from the germline V gene are SGDLS and YYNGEE. The CDR3 is made up of 14 amino acids. CDR3 sequence (DNA): TGTGCCAGCAGCGAGGGGGATGTCTCCTACGAGCAGTACTTC. It is translated as CASSEGDVSYEQYF.

This clone was picked up a small number of times. The chain uses TRBV7-9 and TRBJ2-7; D is uncertain. Germline CDR1 and CDR2: SEHNR and FQNEAQ (reference sequence). CDR3 length: 12 amino acids. V was pared by 2 bases and J by 0 bases, with 2 bases between. CDR3 protein: CASSLYSYEQYF. The CDR3 region has the DNA TGTGCCAGCAGCTTATACTCCTACGAGCAGTACTTC.

A few counts support this clone. This sequence joins TRBV7-7 and TRBJ2-5; TRBD1 matches at 7 bases. The CDR3 sequence is 15 residues long. J was trimmed by 5 bases and V by 5 bases; bases with no gene match: 11. CDR1 and CDR2 from the germline V gene are SSHAT and FNYEAQ (reference sequence). The CDR3 protein is CASSPNRGLGETQYF. The DNA of the CDR3 is TGTGCCAGCAGCCCGAACAGGGGTTTAGGCGAGACCCAGTACTTC.

The chain employs TRBV7-9 and TRBJ2-1, with no clear D. Germline V gives CDR1 SEHNR, CDR2 FQNEAQ (reference sequence). Trimming took off 7 bases at V and 1 base at J, with 11 bases between the two ends. This CDR3 contains 14 residues. For the CDR3, the DNA is TGTGCCAGCACCCCCCGGGCATCCTACAATGAGCAGTTCTTC. Amino acid sequence: CASTPRASYNEQFF.

This rearrangement joins TRBV24-1 to TRBJ2-7; the match to TRBD1 covers 11 bases. The CDR3 contains 14 residues. V lost 3 bases and J lost 4; bases outside the gene matches: 1. CDR1 is KGHDR, CDR2 SFDVKD, per germline. This chain's CDR3 is CATSDGQGAYEQYF. The DNA for the CDR3 is TGTGCCACCAGTGATGGACAGGGGGCTTACGAGCAGTACTTC.

The CDR3 DNA reads TGTGCCAGCAGTTTGGGGGTATACAGGAACCAGCATTTT. Amino acids: CASSLGVYRNQHF. The chain links TRBV28 to TRBJ1-5; possible D gene TRBD1, 5 bases. This CDR3 is built from 13 residues. CDR1 is MDHEN, CDR2 SYDVKM, per germline. The V gene lost 3 bases and the J gene lost 12 bases, with 15 bases spanning the gap.

V gene TRBV27 combines with J gene TRBJ2-7, with 7 positions matching TRBD1. The CDR3 is 16 residues long. Germline-derived CDR1 and CDR2 are MNHEY and SMNVEV (reference sequence). Unmatched junction bases numbered 10, after V lost 2 bases and J lost 3 bases. In DNA, the CDR3 is TGTGCCAGCAGTTTACCGGACAGGACGGTGTGCTACGAGCAGTACTTC. The encoded protein is CASSLPDRTVCYEQYF.

This clone was recorded only once. V usage is TRBV30 and J usage is TRBJ1-4; D perhaps matches TRBD1 (5 bases). Germline values: CDR1 GTSNPN, CDR2 SVGIG (reference sequence). The ends were cut back, 4 bases at V and 4 bases at J, with 10 bases in the middle. This CDR3 spans 13 amino acids. For the CDR3, the DNA is TGTGCCTGGAACCGGGGCCTTAATGAAAAACTGTTTTTT. It is translated as CAWNRGLNEKLFF.

The gene calls are TRBV15 and TRBJ2-2; TRBD1 matches at 11 bases. Germline CDR1 reads LNHNV; CDR2 reads YYDKDF (reference sequence). J gave up 7 bases and V 7 bases, and 14 bases lay outside the gene matches. This CDR3 is 17 amino acids long. CDR3 protein: CATINQGQGAPGGELFF. In DNA form, the CDR3 reads TGTGCCACCATCAATCAAGGACAGGGGGCGCCTGGCGGGGAGCTGTTTTTT.

V is TRBV10-3 and J is TRBJ2-3; 7 bases fit TRBD2. The CDR3 is made up of 20 amino acids. With V trimmed by 1 base and J by 1 base, 17 bases remained unmatched. Germline lookup yields CDR1 ENHRY and CDR2 SYGVKD. The DNA for the CDR3 is TGTGCCATCAGTGAGTGGACCCTAAGAGGGCGGGAGTATGGCACAGATACGCAGTATTTT. Protein: CAISEWTLRGREYGTDTQYF.

This clone was recorded only once. The V and J genes are TRBV18 and TRBJ1-5; D is undetermined. Germline V lookup: CDR1 KGHSH, CDR2 LQKENI. The CDR3 has 14 residues. Trimming pared 6 bases from V and 5 bases from J, leaving 14 bases between. Written as DNA, the CDR3 is TGTGCCAGCTCCGCCGGCACTAGGGATCAGCCCCAGCATTTT. This codes for CASSAGTRDQPQHF.

The gene calls are TRBV9 and TRBJ2-6; the D is unclear. V was trimmed by 3 bases and J by 4 bases, leaving 8 bases between them. CDR3 size: 14 residues. Looked up from germline, CDR1 is SGDLS and CDR2 is YYNGEE. CDR3: CASSETLGANVLTF. CDR3 coding DNA: TGTGCCAGCAGCGAGACGCTGGGGGCCAACGTCCTGACTTTC.

J is TRBJ2-2 and V is TRBV6-2 or TRBV6-3; TRBD2 matches at 10 bases. The CDR3 length is 18 residues. J lost 4 bases, V lost 2 bases, and 10 bases had no gene match. Germline V gene sequence: CDR1 MNHEY, CDR2 SVGEGT. CDR3 coding DNA: TGTGCCAGCAGTTACCCAAGCGGGAGGGCCGATAGCACCGGGGAGCTGTTTTTT. This translates into CASSYPSGRADSTGELFF.

The rearrangement joins TRBV7-9 to TRBJ2-7; 10 bases match TRBD1. Germline CDR1 is SEHNR and CDR2 is FQNEAQ (reference sequence). This CDR3 is built from 15 residues. V lost 2 bases to trimming and J lost 7 bases; unmatched junction nucleotides: 8. Here the CDR3 DNA reads TGTGCCAGCAGCTTACGGGACAGGGGCGTTGGGGAGCAGTACTTC. Translation gives CASSLRDRGVGEQYF.

This chain links TRBV18 with TRBJ2-3; TRBD2 aligns across 13 bases. Germline V gene lookup returns CDR1 KGHSH and CDR2 LQKENI. V dropped 2 bases and J dropped 7; count of bases not matched to a gene: 3. The CDR3 covers 15 residues. CDR3 in DNA: TGTGCCAGCTCACCAGGGACTAGCGGGGTGAATACGCAGTATTTT. Translating gives CASSPGTSGVNTQYF.

This clone was detected only a few times. This rearrangement joins TRBV2 to TRBJ1-2; tentatively, D is TRBD1 (5 bases). CDR3 size: 12 residues. V lost 7 bases, J lost 7 bases, and 13 bases lay in between. Germline-derived CDR1 and CDR2 are SNHLY and FYNNEI. The CDR3 DNA reads TGTGCCAGCAACCTCGACAGACTTGGCTACACCTTC. It encodes CASNLDRLGYTF.